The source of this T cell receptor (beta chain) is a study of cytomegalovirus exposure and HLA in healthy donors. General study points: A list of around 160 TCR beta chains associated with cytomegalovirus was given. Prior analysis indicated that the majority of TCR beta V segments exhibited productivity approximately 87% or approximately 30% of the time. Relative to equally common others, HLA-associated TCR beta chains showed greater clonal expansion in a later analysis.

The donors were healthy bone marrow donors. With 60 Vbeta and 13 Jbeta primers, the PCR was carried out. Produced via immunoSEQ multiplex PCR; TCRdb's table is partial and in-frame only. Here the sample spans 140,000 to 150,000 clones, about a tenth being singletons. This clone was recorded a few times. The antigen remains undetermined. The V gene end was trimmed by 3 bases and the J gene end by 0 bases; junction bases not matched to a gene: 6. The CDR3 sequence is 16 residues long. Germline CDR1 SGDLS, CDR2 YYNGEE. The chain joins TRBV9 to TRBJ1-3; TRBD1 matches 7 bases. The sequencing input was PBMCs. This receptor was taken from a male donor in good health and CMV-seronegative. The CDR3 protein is CASSADRETSGNTIYF. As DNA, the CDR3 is TGTGCCAGCAGCGCCGACAGGGAAACCTCTGGAAACACCATATATTTT.